The 2 T cell receptor beta chains below all came from one sample that was sequenced in a study of T cell responses to AZD1222 COVID-19 vaccine. Generated by immunoSEQ multiplex PCR, the TCRdb table keeps only in-frame clones and is missing some. The sample yields some 110,000 clones, roughly four fifths seen once. This specimen was peripheral blood, taken on day 0 of AZD1222 vaccination. Every receptor here comes from an adult in good health.

The chain carries TRBV9 and TRBJ1-3, with a weak D call TRBD1 (6 bases). Trimming left V 0 bases short and J 0 bases short, with 10 bases between. Germline V gene data show CDR1 as SGDLS and CDR2 as YYNGEE. This CDR3 comprises 16 residues. The CDR3 DNA reads as TGTGCCAGCAGCGTAGCGACAGGAGGCTCTGGAAACACCATATATTTT. Encoded protein: CASSVATGGSGNTIYF.

The chain has TRBV9 and TRBJ1-6; D remains unclear. The CDR3 sequence is 15 residues long. V was pared by 4 bases and J by 5 bases, with 13 bases between. Germline lookup yields CDR1 SGDLS and CDR2 YYNGEE. The CDR3 here is CASSSRGEHNSPLHF. DNA of the CDR3: TGTGCCAGCAGCTCACGGGGAGAACATAATTCACCCCTCCACTTT.